This TCR beta chain was obtained from a study of OX40 agonist ivuxolimab in advanced cancers. For the study at large: A partial response was reached by three patients: one with hepatocellular carcinoma and two with cutaneous melanoma.

Clones were sequenced by immunoSEQ multiplex PCR, and TCRdb holds only the in-frame ones, with some missing. The table lists 100,000 or so clones, more than 75% of them singletons. V was shortened by 4 bases and J by 0 bases, with 10 bases between the two germline ends. The CDR3 sequence is 14 residues long. Germline loops: CDR1 SGHRS, CDR2 YFSETQ. A note on this clone: Antigen unknown. Other nucleotide sequences in the sample specify the same CDR3.

Regarding the study as a whole: Some of the lowest clonal expansion was seen in partial responders at 0.1-3.0 mg/kg.

The chain joins TRBV5-1 to TRBJ1-1, with TRBD1 as a possible D gene (5 bases). The TCR sequence derives from an adult with an advanced solid tumor such as melanoma, head and neck, liver or kidney cancer. The sample was CD4+ or CD8+ T cells sorted from blood, taken in a trial of the OX40 agonist ivuxolimab. The CDR3 DNA reads TGCGCCAGCAGCCTGGGACTTCTGAACACTGAAGCTTTCTTT. Its protein is CASSLGLLNTEAFF.